This entry lists 27 T cell receptor beta chains sequenced from one sample in a study of T-cell memory formation after mild COVID-19. One entry per CDR3 protein results from TCRdb running MiXCR on the 5' RACE reads. The sample comprises 300,000 or so distinct CDR3 sequences, 15% to 20% of which are singletons, and roughly 23% rests with the top ten. Sequences were obtained from PBMCs or a T cell subset sorted from them (not recorded which). Every receptor here comes from a man younger than 35 who had mild COVID-19 (a few samples of this study predate the infection). Cell type and time point are not known.

This chain connects TRBV20-1 to TRBJ2-7; 7 bases are a match to TRBD2. Trimming removed 3 bases from V and 3 bases from J; junction bases left unmatched: 11. The CDR3 loop spans 15 amino acids. CDR1 DFQATT and CDR2 SNEGSKA come from the germline V gene (reference sequence). The DNA of the CDR3 is TGCAGTGCTAGGGGCGGGGCAGCGGGGATCTACGAGCAGTACTTC. Amino acids: CSARGGAAGIYEQYF.

This clonotype was observed a handful of times. The CDR3 DNA follows: TGTGCCAGCATATCGACGGGGGCCTACAATGAGCAGTTCTTC. It is translated as CASISTGAYNEQFF. The chain uses TRBV28 and TRBJ2-1, with a weak D call TRBD2 (6 bases). The ends were cut back, 7 bases at V and 2 bases at J, with 12 bases in the middle. Germline CDR1 reads MDHEN; CDR2 reads SYDVKM. This CDR3 comprises 14 residues.

In its sample, this clonotype was seen a few times. This chain uses TRBV7-2 with TRBJ2-5; D perhaps matches TRBD1 (5 bases). Per the germline V gene, CDR1 is SGHTA and CDR2 is FQGNSA. The CDR3 is 15 residues long. Trimming pared 1 base from V and 5 bases from J, leaving 14 bases between. The CDR3 spells CASSLVGRVAETQYF. DNA of the CDR3: TGTGCCAGCAGCTTAGTCGGCAGGGTGGCTGAGACCCAGTACTTC.

The chain employs TRBV20-1 and TRBJ2-5, with D tentatively TRBD1 (6 bases). V lost 6 bases and J 1 base, leaving 15 bases between the germline ends. The CDR3 covers 14 residues. Per the germline V gene, CDR1 is DFQATT and CDR2 is SNEGSKA (reference sequence). CDR3 loop: CSATLGASQETQYF. CDR3 DNA sequence: TGCAGTGCAACCCTGGGGGCGAGCCAAGAGACCCAGTACTTC.

This clonotype was observed at least ten times. The chain joins TRBV4-3 to TRBJ2-3; D unclear. The CDR3 is 13 residues long. The germline V and J ends were trimmed by 1 base and 3 bases, with 5 bases remaining between them. Germline V CDR1 and CDR2: LGHNA, YSLEER. CDR3 nucleotides: TGCGCCAGCAGCCAAGTAGGGACAGATACGCAGTATTTT. As protein: CASSQVGTDTQYF.

This sequence joins TRBV7-2 and TRBJ1-3, with TRBD1 as a possible D gene (5 bases). Trimming shortened V by 4 bases and J by 7 bases, and 11 bases separated the two germline ends. In germline, CDR1 is SGHTA, CDR2 FQGNSA. The length of the CDR3 is 13 residues. CDR3 in DNA: TGTGCCAGCAGCTCCAACGGGGGGAACACCATATATTTT. Its translation: CASSSNGGNTIYF.

In this sample, this clonotype turned up a few times. The J gene is TRBJ2-1, the V gene TRBV12-3 or TRBV12-4, with D perhaps matching TRBD2 (6 bases). The CDR3 has 15 amino acids. V lost 5 bases, J lost 4 bases, and 15 bases lay in between. DNA for the CDR3: TGTGCCAGCAGTCCGGGGGAGGAGAAATACAATGAGCAGTTCTTC. Translated: CASSPGEEKYNEQFF.

This clonotype turned up a few times. This chain joins TRBV6-2 or TRBV6-3 and TRBJ2-3; D is ambiguous. This CDR3 is built from 13 residues. Trimming took 6 bases from V and 2 from J, leaving 9 bases between them. The germline V gene encodes CDR1 MNHEY and CDR2 SVGEGT. DNA for the CDR3: TGTGCCAGCAGACCGCCAAACACAGATACGCAGTATTTT. It codes for CASRPPNTDTQYF.

V is TRBV28 and J is TRBJ1-1, with D perhaps matching TRBD1 (5 bases). Trimming took 3 bases from V and 4 from J, leaving 12 bases between them. Germline CDR1 MDHEN, CDR2 SYDVKM. The CDR3 consists of 14 residues. The CDR3 region is CASSFGGLVTEAFF. As DNA, the CDR3 is TGTGCCAGCAGTTTCGGGGGTTTGGTCACTGAAGCTTTCTTT.

This clonotype was counted at least ten times. The gene calls are TRBV7-6 and TRBJ2-1; a possible D gene is TRBD2 (6 bases). V was clipped by 0 bases and J by 6 bases, with 15 bases between them. Germline CDR1 reads SGHVS; CDR2 reads FNYEAQ. CDR3 length: 16 amino acids. The CDR3 DNA is TGTGCCAGCAGCTTAGCGCAGGCGGGACGGGTCAATGAGCAGTTCTTC. Amino acids: CASSLAQAGRVNEQFF.

The sample holds a few counts of this clonotype. V and J are TRBV5-1 and TRBJ2-7; the D call may be TRBD1 or TRBD2 (6 bases each). The CDR3 totals 14 residues. The V end lost 1 base, the J end lost 7 bases, and 15 bases lay between the germline ends. Germline V gene data show CDR1 as SGHRS and CDR2 as YFSETQ. The CDR3 DNA reads TGCGCCAGCAGCTTGTTAGGGGGGTCGGGGGAGCAGTACGTC. It is translated as CASSLLGGSGEQYV.

V is TRBV12-3 or TRBV12-4 and J is TRBJ1-4; TRBD1 matches at 7 bases. This CDR3 has 14 residues. Trimming took 5 bases from V and 5 from J; bases not matched to a gene: 5. The CDR3 here is CASSPLDRNEKLFF. The CDR3 DNA sequence: TGTGCCAGCAGTCCCCTGGACAGGAATGAAAAACTGTTTTTT.

The chain uses TRBV6-1 and TRBJ1-2; 7 positions match TRBD1. Looked up from germline, CDR1 is MNHNS and CDR2 is SASEGT. With 6 bases clipped from V and 6 bases from J, the junction kept 7 bases outside the gene matches. The CDR3 consists of 13 residues. In DNA form, the CDR3 reads TGTGCCAGCAGCGTCCGACAGGGAGATGGCTACACCTTC. It encodes CASSVRQGDGYTF.

The genes are TRBV4-1 and TRBJ2-7; D gene unclear. The CDR3 length is 14 residues. In germline, CDR1 is MGHRA, CDR2 YSYEKL. V shed 1 base and J shed 4 bases, with 11 bases lying between them. CDR3 amino acids: CASSQANGPYEQYF. As DNA, the CDR3 is TGCGCCAGCAGCCAAGCCAACGGACCTTACGAGCAGTACTTC.

The chain links TRBV20-1 to TRBJ2-3; D perhaps matches TRBD2 (6 bases). Germline V gives CDR1 DFQATT, CDR2 SNEGSKA (reference sequence). Trimming removed 0 bases from V and 4 bases from J, with 11 bases in between. The CDR3 has 14 residues. CDR3 nucleotide sequence: TGCAGTGCTAGAGATTTAGCGGCAGCAGATACGCAGTATTTT. Translating gives CSARDLAAADTQYF.

This clonotype was observed a handful of times. V is TRBV12-3 or TRBV12-4 and J is TRBJ2-5; unclear D gene. The V end lost 1 base, the J end lost 6 bases, and 3 bases lay between the germline ends. The CDR3 contains 11 residues. The CDR3 region is CASSLEKTQYF. The CDR3 DNA reads TGTGCCAGCAGTTTAGAGAAGACCCAGTACTTC.

J is TRBJ2-1 and V is TRBV11-2; possibly TRBD2 for D (6 bases). Germline lookup yields CDR1 SGHAT and CDR2 FQNNGV. CDR3 size: 14 residues. Trimming left V 3 bases short and J 4 bases short, with 10 bases between. The CDR3 sequence is CASSFRAGYNEQFF. The CDR3 DNA sequence: TGTGCCAGCAGCTTCCGGGCGGGGTACAATGAGCAGTTCTTC. The variable domain in full, with the rest retrieved from reference TRBV11-2 and TRBJ2-1, is EAGVAQSPRYKIIEKRQSVAFWCNPISGHATLYWYQQILGQGPKLLIQFQNNGVVDDSQLPKDRFSAERLKGVDSTLKIQPAKLEDSAVYLCASSFRAGYNEQFFGPGTRLTVL.

This clonotype occurred a few times. CDR3 amino acids: CASSPGTAGQPQHF. CDR3 DNA: TGCGCCAGCAGCCCGGGCACTGCTGGTCAGCCCCAGCATTTT. This chain joins TRBV5-1 and TRBJ1-5; D call uncertain. Trimming took off 4 bases at V and 6 bases at J, with 14 bases between the two ends. The CDR3 runs to 14 residues. Looked up from germline, CDR1 is SGHRS and CDR2 is YFSETQ.

The chain links TRBV12-3 or TRBV12-4 to TRBJ2-3, with 7 bases fitting TRBD2. J lost 1 base, V lost 1 base, and 11 bases had no gene match. The CDR3 is 18 residues long. The CDR3 region is CASSLDLLTSRGTDTQYF. The DNA for the CDR3 is TGTGCCAGCAGTTTAGACCTTTTGACTAGCCGGGGCACAGATACGCAGTATTTT.

This clonotype came up a few times. The chain combines TRBV4-2 with TRBJ2-5; D is unclear. V was pared by 3 bases and J by 1 base, with 6 bases between. The CDR3 contains 13 residues. From germline, CDR1 is LGHNA and CDR2 YNFKEQ. The CDR3 nucleotides read TGTGCCAGCAGCCAGGTCCTCCAAGAGACCCAGTACTTC. It codes for CASSQVLQETQYF.

The chain links TRBV5-1 to TRBJ2-5, with 7 bases matching TRBD2. Germline V lookup: CDR1 SGHRS, CDR2 YFSETQ. The CDR3 spans 14 residues. V dropped 4 bases and J dropped 3; count of bases not matched to a gene: 6. CDR3 bases: TGCGCCAGCAGCCCGGGGGGAACGGAAGAGACCCAGTACTTC. As protein: CASSPGGTEETQYF.

This clonotype was picked up many times. The V and J genes are TRBV20-1 and TRBJ1-1, with D unresolved. This CDR3 region has 15 residues. V was trimmed by 6 bases and J by 0 bases, leaving 17 bases between them. From germline, CDR1 is DFQATT and CDR2 SNEGSKA (reference sequence). CDR3 protein: CSASLAGILNTEAFF. The CDR3 nucleotides are TGCAGTGCGTCCTTGGCGGGGATTTTGAACACTGAAGCTTTCTTT.

The chain joins TRBV7-2 to TRBJ2-7, with 9 bases fitting TRBD1. The ends lost 5 bases at V and 3 bases at J; junction bases unmatched: 23. This CDR3 contains 20 residues. In germline, CDR1 is SGHTA, CDR2 FQGNSA. The CDR3 DNA sequence: TGTGCCAGCAGCCTATTCCCCTATGGCCCGGGGACAGGGAAGCGCTACGAGCAGTACGTC. As protein: CASSLFPYGPGTGKRYEQYV.

The CDR3 loop reads CASSSGLSNEQFF. For the CDR3, the DNA is TGTGCCAGCAGCTCGGGACTATCTAATGAGCAGTTCTTC. The V and J genes are TRBV7-6 and TRBJ2-1; 7 bases are shared with TRBD2. CDR1 and CDR2 from the germline V gene are SGHVS and FNYEAQ. V lost 4 bases to trimming and J lost 7 bases; unmatched junction nucleotides: 4. The CDR3 extends over 13 amino acids.

The chain links TRBV29-1 to TRBJ2-1, with no clear D. Germline assignment: CDR1 SQVTM and CDR2 ANQGSEA. The CDR3 consists of 14 residues. Trimming took off 3 bases at V and 7 bases at J, with 16 bases between the two ends. In nucleotides, the CDR3 is TGCAGCGTTGAGACTCTGGGGATGGGGAATGAGCAGTTCTTC. It is translated as CSVETLGMGNEQFF.

This clonotype was found many times. The genes are TRBV21-1 and TRBJ2-7; TRBD1 is taken as the D call from the table, unchecked against the DNA. TRBV21-1 is shown as a pseudogene. The CDR3 length is 17 residues. The CDR3 bases are TGTGCCAGCAGCAAATCCCCAACCGACAGGGTCCCCTACGAGCAGTACTTC. Residues: CASSKSPTDRVPYEQYF.

Only a few counts were recorded for this clonotype. The chain joins TRBV25-1 to TRBJ1-4; the match to TRBD1 covers 8 bases. V shed 8 bases, J shed 6 bases, and the junction held 5 bases outside the gene matches. The CDR3 has 13 amino acids. Germline-derived CDR1 and CDR2 are MGHDK and SYGVNS. CDR3 in amino acids: CASQGAGYEKLFF. CDR3 DNA sequence: TGTGCCAGCCAGGGGGCCGGCTATGAAAAACTGTTTTTT.